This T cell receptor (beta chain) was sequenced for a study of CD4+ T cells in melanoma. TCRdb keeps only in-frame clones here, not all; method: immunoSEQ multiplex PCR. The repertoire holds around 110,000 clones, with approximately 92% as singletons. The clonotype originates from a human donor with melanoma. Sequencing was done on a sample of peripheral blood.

CDR3 sequence: CASLSWYSNQPQHF. The CDR3 DNA is TGTGCCAGCCTAAGCTGGTATAGCAATCAGCCCCAGCATTTT. This chain links TRBV28 with TRBJ1-5, with unresolved D. The germline gives CDR1 MDHEN, CDR2 SYDVKM. V lost 8 bases and J lost 0, with 11 bases in between. The CDR3 is 14 residues long.